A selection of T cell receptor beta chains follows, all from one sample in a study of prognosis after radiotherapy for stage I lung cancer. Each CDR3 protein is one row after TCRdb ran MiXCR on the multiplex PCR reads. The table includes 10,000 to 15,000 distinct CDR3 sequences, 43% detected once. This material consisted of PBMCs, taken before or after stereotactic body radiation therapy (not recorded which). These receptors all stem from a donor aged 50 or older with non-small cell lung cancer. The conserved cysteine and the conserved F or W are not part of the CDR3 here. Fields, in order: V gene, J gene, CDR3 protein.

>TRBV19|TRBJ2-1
ASSSTWDNSYNEQF
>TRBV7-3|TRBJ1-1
ASSSRAGTEAF
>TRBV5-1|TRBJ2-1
ASSLVQRGEQF
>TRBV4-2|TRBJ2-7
ASSPQASNEQY
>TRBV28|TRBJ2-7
ASLAGAWGRYEQY
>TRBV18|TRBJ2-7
ASSPGSGEVYEQY
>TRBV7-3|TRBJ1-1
ASSLSWDTEAF
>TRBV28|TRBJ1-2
SSSSPGTRVGYT
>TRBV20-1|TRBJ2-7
SAGDTPVEQY
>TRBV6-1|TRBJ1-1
ASRLVTAWSTEAF
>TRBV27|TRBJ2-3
ASSFGRGITTDTQY
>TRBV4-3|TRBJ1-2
ASSQDLTGTDGYT
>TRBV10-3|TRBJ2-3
ATTTRVGGRVPDTQY
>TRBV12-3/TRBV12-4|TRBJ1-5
ASSPYLNQPQH
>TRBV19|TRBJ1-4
ASSVHGTGIEKLF
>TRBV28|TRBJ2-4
ASSLRKDIQY
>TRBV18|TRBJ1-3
VSSPSIDSYPGNTIY
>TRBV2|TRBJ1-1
ASSGMRGGIEAF
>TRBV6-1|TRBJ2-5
ASSERRATVETQY
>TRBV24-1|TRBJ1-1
ATSEGLRVRKRTEAF
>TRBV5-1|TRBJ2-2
ASSPDRVYTGELF
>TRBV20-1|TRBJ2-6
SARGDRVTGANVLT
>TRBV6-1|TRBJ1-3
ASSHIMGRPGNTIY
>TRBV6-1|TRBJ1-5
ASSEGTGAPRNQPQH
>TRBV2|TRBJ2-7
ASRIGQGGDEQY
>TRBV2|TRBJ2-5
ASSDTAGAPETQY
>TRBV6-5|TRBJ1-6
ASSYQGNSPLH
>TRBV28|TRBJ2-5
ASTYRPGETQY
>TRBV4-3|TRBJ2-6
ASSQDYSSGANVLT
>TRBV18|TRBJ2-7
ASSLRQDTYEQY
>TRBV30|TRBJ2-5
AWSVRWAGRRETQY
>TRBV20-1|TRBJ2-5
SARALVETQY
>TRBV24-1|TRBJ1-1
ATTDVRGTEAF
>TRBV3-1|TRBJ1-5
ASSQGLIGGPQH
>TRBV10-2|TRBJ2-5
ASWGGGQY
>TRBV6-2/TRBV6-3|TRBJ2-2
ASKLEGNTGELF
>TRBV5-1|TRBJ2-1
ASSLRTGGDDEQF
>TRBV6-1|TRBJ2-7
ASGPGPVGEQY
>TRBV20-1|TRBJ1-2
SASGRWGNYGYT
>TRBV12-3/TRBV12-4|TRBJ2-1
ASIPRGQSLYNEQF
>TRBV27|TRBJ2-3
ASSFGRGSTTDTQY
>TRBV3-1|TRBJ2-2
ASSLGLADLGVELF
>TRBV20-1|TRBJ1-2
SAPSGGVDERLGYT
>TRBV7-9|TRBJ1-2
ASSLVGGSGYGYT
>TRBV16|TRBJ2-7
ASSQQGASYEQY
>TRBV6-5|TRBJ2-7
ASGYLAGASYDQY
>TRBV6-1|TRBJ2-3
ASRHTGQGADAKY
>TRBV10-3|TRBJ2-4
AISEARTGGGIQY
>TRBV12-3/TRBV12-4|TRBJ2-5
ASSLPFSEAQY
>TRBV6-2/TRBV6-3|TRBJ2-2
ASSQQGKNTGELF
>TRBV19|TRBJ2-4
ASSIGAAKNIQY
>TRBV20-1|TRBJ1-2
SATPEQGDYGYT
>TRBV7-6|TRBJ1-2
ASSLGQAGPYGYT
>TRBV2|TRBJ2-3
ASSSGTDTQY
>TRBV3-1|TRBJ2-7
ASSQNVRDRGIWSSYEQY
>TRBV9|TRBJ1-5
ASSVFPGQALYSNQPQH
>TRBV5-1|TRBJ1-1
ASSLDGGHTEAF
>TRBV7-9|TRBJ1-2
ASSFEEIGYT
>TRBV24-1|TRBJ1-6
TTETEYSPLH
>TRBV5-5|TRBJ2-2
ASSFHAAGELF